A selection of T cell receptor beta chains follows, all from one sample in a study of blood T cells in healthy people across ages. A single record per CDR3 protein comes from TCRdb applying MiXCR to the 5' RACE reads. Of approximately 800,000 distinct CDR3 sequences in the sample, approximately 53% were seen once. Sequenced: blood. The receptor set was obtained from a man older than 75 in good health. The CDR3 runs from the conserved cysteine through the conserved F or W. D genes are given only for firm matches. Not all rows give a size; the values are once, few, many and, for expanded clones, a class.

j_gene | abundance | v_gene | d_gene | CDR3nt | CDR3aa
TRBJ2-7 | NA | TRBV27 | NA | TGTGCCAGCAGTTCAGGGTCCGGGAACAACGAGCAGTACTTC | CASSSGSGNNEQYF
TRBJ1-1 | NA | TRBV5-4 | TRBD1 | TGTGCCAGCAGCAACAGGGGGGGAACTGAAGCTTTCTTT | CASSNRGGTEAFF
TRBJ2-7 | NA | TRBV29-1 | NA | TGCAGCGTGCGGGACAACTCCTACGAGCAGTACTTC | CSVRDNSYEQYF
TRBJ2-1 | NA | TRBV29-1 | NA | TGCAGCGTTGGGCCCCGAGTTTCCTACAATGAGCAGTTCTTC | CSVGPRVSYNEQFF
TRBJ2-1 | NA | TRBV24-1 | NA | TGTGCCACCAGTGAACCCCCTACAGGTGAGCAGTTCTTC | CATSEPPTGEQFF
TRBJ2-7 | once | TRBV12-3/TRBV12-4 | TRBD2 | TGTGCCAGCAAGGCGGGAGGGGCCTACGAGCAGTACTTC | CASKAGGAYEQYF
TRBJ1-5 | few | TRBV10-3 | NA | TGTGCCACCCGGGACACCGATCAGCCCCAGCATTTT | CATRDTDQPQHF
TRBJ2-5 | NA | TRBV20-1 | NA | TGCAGTGCTAGAGCCCCCAGCGGAGAGACCCAGTACTTC | CSARAPSGETQYF
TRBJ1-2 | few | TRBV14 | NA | TGTGCCAGCAGCCAAGATTTGGGAGGAAGCGGCTACACCTTC | CASSQDLGGSGYTF
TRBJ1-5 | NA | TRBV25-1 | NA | TGTGCCAGCAGTGAATACTCCGGGACCGGCAATCAGCCCCAGCATTTT | CASSEYSGTGNQPQHF
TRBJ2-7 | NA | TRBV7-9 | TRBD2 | TGTGCCAGCAGCGCAACGGGACTAGGGGCCTACGAGCAGTACTTC | CASSATGLGAYEQYF
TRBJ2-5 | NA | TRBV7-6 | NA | TGTGCCAGTAGCTCTATTGGGGGAAAGTACCAAGAGACCCAGTACTTC | CASSSIGGKYQETQYF
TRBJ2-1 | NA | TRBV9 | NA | TGTGCCAGCAGCCTCCGCGGGACGGCGGGCTACAATGAGCAGTTCTTC | CASSLRGTAGYNEQFF
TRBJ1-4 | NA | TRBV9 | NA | TGTGCCAGCAGCGTAGGGCCAATGCAGGAAAAACTGTTTTTT | CASSVGPMQEKLFF
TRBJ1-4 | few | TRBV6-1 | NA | TGTGCCAGCAGTACGAACGGGATCAGGAATGAAAAACTGTTTTTT | CASSTNGIRNEKLFF
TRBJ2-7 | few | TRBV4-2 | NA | TGTGCCAGCAGCCAAGATCTGGGTTTCTCCTACGAGCAGTACTTC | CASSQDLGFSYEQYF
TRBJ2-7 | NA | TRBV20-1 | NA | TGCAGTGCTACGCTACCGGCGAGGAGCTCCTACGAGCAGTACTTC | CSATLPARSSYEQYF
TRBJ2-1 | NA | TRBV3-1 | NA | TGTGCCAGCAGCCCGGTCCGCGCTAACAATGAGCAGTTCTTC | CASSPVRANNEQFF
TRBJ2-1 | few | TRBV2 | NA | TGTGCCAGCAGTGGCCCCAATCGGGTTGGATTTTTACTAGGGAGGCAGTTCTTC | CASSGPNRVGFLLGRQFF
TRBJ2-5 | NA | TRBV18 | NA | TGTGCCAGCTCGCGCCTGGGTGGATATAGAGAGACCCAGTACTTC | CASSRLGGYRETQYF
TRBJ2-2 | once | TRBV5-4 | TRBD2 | TGTGCCAGCAGCTTCCGGCGGGAGCTCACCGGGGAGCTGTTTTTT | CASSFRRELTGELFF
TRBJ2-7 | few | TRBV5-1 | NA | TGCGCCAGCAGCTTCGAAGGCAGAACCTACGAGCAGTACTTC | CASSFEGRTYEQYF
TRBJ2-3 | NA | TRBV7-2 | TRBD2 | TGTGCCAGCAGCGCCTCCCTAGCGGGAGGTCACAGATACGCGTATTTT | CASSASLAGGHRYAYF
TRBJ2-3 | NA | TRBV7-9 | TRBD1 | TGTGCCAGCAGCCCCCTGCAGGGGGCGCACAGATACGCGTATTTT | CASSPLQGAHRYAYF
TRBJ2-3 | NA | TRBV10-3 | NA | TGTGCCACGAACGGACCCCGGGGCACAGATACGCAGTATTTT | CATNGPRGTDTQYF
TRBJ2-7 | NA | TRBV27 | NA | TGTGCCAGCAGTTACGGGGGCCCATTGTACGAGCAGTACTTC | CASSYGGPLYEQYF
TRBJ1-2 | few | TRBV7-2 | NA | TGTGCCAGCAGCTCCCGGGGAGTCTATGGCTACACCTTC | CASSSRGVYGYTF
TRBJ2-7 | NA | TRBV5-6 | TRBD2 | TGTGCCAGCAGTGATAGCGGGAGGATCTACGAGCAGTACTTC | CASSDSGRIYEQYF
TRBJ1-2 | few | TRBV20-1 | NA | TGCAGTGCTAGAGCCAGGACGGACTACACCTTC | CSARARTDYTF
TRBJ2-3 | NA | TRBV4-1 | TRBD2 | TGCGCCAGCAGCCACCCCGGGACTAGCGGACACAGAGACGCGTATTTT | CASSHPGTSGHRDAYF
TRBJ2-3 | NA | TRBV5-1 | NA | TGCGCCAGCAGCCCCCGCGACGGTAGATACGCGTATTTT | CASSPRDGRYAYF